The rows below give T cell receptor beta chains drawn from one sample of a study of beta chain features in type 1 diabetes. Clones were read by immunoSEQ multiplex PCR, and TCRdb kept only the in-frame ones, dropping some. Of nearly 250,000 clones listed, roughly two thirds are singletons. Sequenced: naive CD4+ T cells from blood. The receptors shown here come from a man younger than 40 in good health. CDR3s include the opening cysteine and the closing phenylalanine or tryptophan. D genes are given only for firm matches.

v_call	d_call	j_call	cdr3_nt	cdr3_aa
TRBV30	NA	TRBJ2-2	TGTGCCTGGAGGCGCAGCGGGGAGCTGTTTTTT	CAWRRSGELFF
TRBV11-2	NA	TRBJ1-3	TGTGCCAGCAGCAACAGTGGAAACACCATATATTTT	CASSNSGNTIYF
TRBV7-6	NA	TRBJ2-5	TGTGCCAGCAGCTTAGCAGGGGGGCAAGAGACCCAGTACTTC	CASSLAGGQETQYF
TRBV11-3	TRBD2	TRBJ2-1	TGTGCCAGCAGCCTCCGGACTAGCGGGAGAGTGGATGAGCAGTTCTTC	CASSLRTSGRVDEQFF
TRBV18	NA	TRBJ2-5	TGTGCCAGCTCACCAGGCGGCCAAGAGACCCAGTACTTC	CASSPGGQETQYF
TRBV5-1	NA	TRBJ2-5	TGCGCCAGCAGCTCGGAGACAGAACGGTACTTC	CASSSETERYF
TRBV11-2	NA	TRBJ2-7	TGTGCCAGCAGCTGGGGACTGTACTACGAGCAGTACTTC	CASSWGLYYEQYF
TRBV29-1	NA	TRBJ1-1	TGCAGCGTTGTTGGGAGTTACATGAACACTGAAGCTTTCTTT	CSVVGSYMNTEAFF
TRBV6-5	NA	TRBJ2-3	TGTGCCAGCAGTGCGGCCGCCTCCACAGATACGCAGTATTTT	CASSAAASTDTQYF
TRBV11-2	NA	TRBJ1-2	TGTGCCAGCAGTTCCGGGGCTAACTATGGCTACACCTTC	CASSSGANYGYTF
TRBV15	NA	TRBJ2-1	TGTGCCACCAGCAGAGATCGGGGTGAGCAGTTCTTC	CATSRDRGEQFF